This TCR beta chain appears in the sequencing data of a study of blood T cell repertoires in COVID-19. Profiling relied on immunoSEQ multiplex PCR, and the TCRdb table lists in-frame clones only, not all of them. The table records over 200,000 clones, 70% to 90% of them present only once. V was shortened by 5 bases and J by 4 bases, with 4 bases between the two germline ends. CDR1 and CDR2 (germline): SNHLY, FYNNEI. The CDR3 has 11 amino acids. The sequence derives from a woman aged 25 to 39 with acute or convalescent COVID-19. The rearrangement joins TRBV2 to TRBJ2-3; no reliable D call. The sequencing input was peripheral blood. The CDR3 DNA is TGTGCCAGCAGTATATCAGATACGCAGTATTTT. Translating it yields CASSISDTQYF.